This TCR beta chain comes out of a study of blood T cell repertoires in COVID-19. Overall study: Acute-phase and convalescent COVID-19 samples originated in the United States, Italy and Spain. T cells, B-cell-depleted T cells, or PBMCs supplied cDNA or gDNA.

Authors' analysis steps: From reference gene primer amplification, estimates of nucleated cell counts were derived. Repertoires were generated with immunoSEQ multiplex PCR, while TCRdb's copy carries only in-frame clones and drops some. The V and J calls and clone size come from that table; D and trimming were worked out from the DNA. The sample contains approximately 260,000 clones, 75% to 90% of which appear only once. In its sample, this clone was seen a few times. This CDR3 spans 16 amino acids. V gave up 5 bases and J gave up 6 bases, with 23 bases separating them. Germline CDR1 and CDR2: LGHDT and YNNKEL (reference sequence).

What was sequenced was peripheral blood. The receptor's source is a man aged 55 to 69 who had recovered from COVID-19. The rearrangement uses TRBV3-1 (or the pseudogene TRBV3-2) and TRBJ2-7, with D tentatively TRBD1 (6 bases). The CDR3 here is CASSKQGWGFIGEQYF. For the CDR3, the DNA is TGTGCCAGCAGCAAACAGGGTTGGGGTTTTATCGGCGAGCAGTACTTC.